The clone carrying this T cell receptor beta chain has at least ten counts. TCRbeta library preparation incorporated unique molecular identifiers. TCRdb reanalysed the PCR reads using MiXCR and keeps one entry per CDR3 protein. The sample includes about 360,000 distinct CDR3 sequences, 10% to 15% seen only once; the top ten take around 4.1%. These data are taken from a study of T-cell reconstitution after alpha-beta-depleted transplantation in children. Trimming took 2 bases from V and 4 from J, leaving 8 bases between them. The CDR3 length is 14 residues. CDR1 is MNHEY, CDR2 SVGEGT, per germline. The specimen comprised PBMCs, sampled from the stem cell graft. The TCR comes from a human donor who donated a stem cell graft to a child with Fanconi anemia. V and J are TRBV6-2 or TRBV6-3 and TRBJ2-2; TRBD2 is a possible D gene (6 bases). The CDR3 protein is CASSYRRGTGELFF. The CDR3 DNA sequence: TGTGCCAGCAGTTACCGGCGGGGCACCGGGGAGCTGTTTTTT.